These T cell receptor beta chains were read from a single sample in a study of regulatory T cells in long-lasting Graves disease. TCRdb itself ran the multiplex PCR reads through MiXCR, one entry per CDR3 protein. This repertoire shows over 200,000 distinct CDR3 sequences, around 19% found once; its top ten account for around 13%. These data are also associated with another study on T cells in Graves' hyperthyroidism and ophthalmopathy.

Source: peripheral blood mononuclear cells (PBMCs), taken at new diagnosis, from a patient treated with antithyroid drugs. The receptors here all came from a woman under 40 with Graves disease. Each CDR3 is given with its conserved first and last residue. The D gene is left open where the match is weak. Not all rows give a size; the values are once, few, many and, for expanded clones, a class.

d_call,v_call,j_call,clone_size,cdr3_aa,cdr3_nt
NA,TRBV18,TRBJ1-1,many,CASSPNDSPTEAFF,TGTGCCAGCTCACCAAACGACAGCCCCACTGAAGCTTTCTTT
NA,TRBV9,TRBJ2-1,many,CASSVGTGPYNEQFF,TGTGCCAGCAGCGTAGGCACAGGGCCCTACAATGAGCAGTTCTTC
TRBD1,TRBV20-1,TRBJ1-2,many,CSSLAGTGYGYTF,TGCAGTTCCTTGGCCGGGACAGGGTATGGCTACACCTTC
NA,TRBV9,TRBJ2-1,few,CASSRDGGAFNEQFF,TGTGCCAGCAGCCGGGACGGCGGCGCCTTTAATGAGCAGTTCTTC
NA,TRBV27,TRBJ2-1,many,CASRDGEPYNEQFF,TGTGCCAGCAGAGATGGGGAACCCTACAATGAGCAGTTCTTC
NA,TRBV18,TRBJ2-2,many,CASTRDGANTGELFF,TGTGCCAGTACCCGGGACGGAGCGAACACCGGGGAGCTGTTTTTT
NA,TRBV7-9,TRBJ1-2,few,CASSHDQPYGYTF,TGTGCCAGCAGCCATGACCAACCCTATGGCTACACCTTC
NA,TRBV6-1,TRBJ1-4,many,CASRRSSGVIEKLFF,TGTGCCAGCAGACGTTCATCAGGGGTGATTGAAAAACTGTTTTTT
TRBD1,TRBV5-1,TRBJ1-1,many,CASSLRPTGGGTEAFF,TGCGCCAGCAGCTTGAGGCCGACAGGGGGAGGCACTGAAGCTTTCTTT
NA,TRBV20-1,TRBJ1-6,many,CSAREQNGPRGTPLHF,TGCAGTGCTAGGGAACAGAACGGACCTAGAGGGACACCCCTCCACTTT
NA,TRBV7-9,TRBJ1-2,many,CASSLGSVDYGYTF,TGTGCCAGCAGCTTAGGGAGCGTCGACTATGGCTACACCTTC
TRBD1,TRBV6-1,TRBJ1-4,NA,CASRQNRGGKLFF,TGTGCCAGCAGGCAAAACAGGGGCGGAAAACTGTTTTTT
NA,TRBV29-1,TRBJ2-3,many,CSVEGGSRATDTQYF,TGCAGCGTTGAAGGAGGAAGTCGGGCCACAGATACGCAGTATTTT
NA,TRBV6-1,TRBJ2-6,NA,CASSRMGAGANVLTF,TGTGCCAGCAGCAGGATGGGGGCTGGGGCCAACGTCCTGACTTTC
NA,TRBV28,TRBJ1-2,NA,CASSLMAGGADGYTF,TGTGCCAGCAGTTTAATGGCTGGCGGGGCAGATGGCTACACCTTC
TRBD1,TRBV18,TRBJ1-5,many,CASSNRQGGYQPQHF,TGTGCCAGCTCCAATAGACAGGGCGGTTATCAGCCCCAGCATTTT
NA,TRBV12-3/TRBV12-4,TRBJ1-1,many,CASSLRRRQSNTEAFF,TGTGCCAGCAGTCTTCGGAGAAGACAATCGAACACTGAAGCTTTCTTT